This TCR beta chain stems from a study of human T cells and chemical hapten exposure. The CDR3 extends over 15 amino acids. The V end lost 5 bases, the J end lost 1 base, and 11 bases lay between the germline ends. Study observations and caveats: A positive correlation with patch test score was shown by PT1 expanded TCR counts.

This clonotype was recorded many times. The antigen is undetermined. Documented time point: pre-sensitization, week 0. Treatment given: therapeutic diphenylcyclopropenone sensitization with weekly scalp DPC. Donors, patients with alopecia ranging from 18 to 70 years old and judged suitable for DPC, provided samples. TCRdb reanalysed the RACE reads using MiXCR and keeps one entry per CDR3 protein. The sample has about 62,000 distinct CDR3 sequences; approximately 6.7% are singletons. The source is a woman aged 25 to 39 with alopecia areata. Some clones in this sample may be carry-over from other donors' samples. Sequenced material: whole blood, taken in connection with sensitization to the hapten diphenylcyclopropenone (DPC). The genes are TRBV12-3 or TRBV12-4 and TRBJ2-2; tentative D call: TRBD2 (6 bases). The CDR3 coding sequence is TGTGCCAGCAGTCCAAGAGCGGGGAACACCGGGGAGCTGTTTTTT. It translates to CASSPRAGNTGELFF.